This T cell receptor (beta chain) was identified in a study of immune evolution from preneoplasia to lung adenocarcinoma. Repertoires were generated with immunoSEQ multiplex PCR, while TCRdb's copy carries only in-frame clones and drops some. The data show several thousand clones, with 80% to 85% seen just once and over 3.5% held by the top ten. This CDR3 is built from 19 residues. J gave up 0 bases and V 4 bases, and 14 bases lay outside the gene matches. Germline V gives CDR1 LGHNA, CDR2 YNFKEQ. The chain uses TRBV4-2 and TRBJ1-3; 8 bases match TRBD1. The source material was FFPE invasive lung adenocarcinoma tissue. The TCR was taken from a person aged 55 to 75 with lung adenocarcinoma. The CDR3 DNA follows: TGTGCCAGCAGCCCAGGACAGGGAAGCTCAAAAAGCTCTGGAAACACCATATATTTT. It translates to CASSPGQGSSKSSGNTIYF.